This T cell receptor (beta chain) was sequenced during a study of shared T cell receptors in the human thymus. TCRdb keeps only in-frame clones here, not all; method: immunoSEQ multiplex PCR. In the table there are a few hundred thousand clones, approximately 95% of which are singletons. The CDR3 has 20 amino acids. Germline assignment: CDR1 MGHRA and CDR2 YSYEKL. Only one count was recorded for this clone. Sequences were obtained from thymocytes. This chain links TRBV4-1 with TRBJ2-5, with 11 bases aligning to TRBD2. The J call is doubtful: the DNA matches TRBJ2-7 better. This TCR was recovered from a human donor. This CDR3 is CASSPRTLASGRTHTYEQYF. The CDR3 DNA follows: TGCGCCAGCAGCCCCAGGACCCTAGCTAGCGGGAGGACCCACACCTACGAGCAGTACTTC.